These 8 T cell receptor beta chains were sequenced from one sample in a study of control samples from healthy donors and cancer patients. Method: immunoSEQ multiplex PCR; TCRdb's copy keeps in-frame clones and lacks some. The top ten hold approximately 1.4% of the sample, which has 230,000 or so clones, around 94% seen once. Sequencing was performed on blood. The source of these receptors is a man aged 50 to 60 in good health.

The chain is built from TRBV5-1 and TRBJ2-1; D is unclear. CDR1 is SGHRS, CDR2 YFSETQ, per germline. The CDR3 spans 15 residues. V lost 3 bases and J lost 1, with 11 bases in between. DNA of the CDR3: TGCGCCAGCAGCTCGGACGGGTCGTCCTACAATGAGCAGTTCTTC. This codes for CASSSDGSSYNEQFF.

CDR3 region: CAISVEESTEAFF. In DNA form, the CDR3 reads TGTGCCATCAGTGTAGAGGAGAGCACTGAAGCTTTCTTT. This chain uses TRBV10-3 with TRBJ1-1; D remains unclear. With 4 bases removed from V and 4 bases from J, the gap between germline ends came to 10 bases. Germline V gene sequence: CDR1 ENHRY, CDR2 SYGVKD. This CDR3 spans 13 amino acids.

This chain uses TRBV7-6 with TRBJ2-7; no clear D. The germline CDR1 and CDR2 sequences are SGHVS and FNYEAQ. The V end was cut by 3 bases, the J end by 0 bases, with 6 bases between. There are 13 residues in the CDR3. CDR3 nucleotide sequence: TGTGCCAGCAGCTTTGACACCTCCTACGAGCAGTACTTC. The encoded protein is CASSFDTSYEQYF.

A word on this clone: An end of the junction does not agree with germline; a read error may underlie this. This sequence joins TRBV19 and TRBJ2-7, with D perhaps TRBD1 (6 bases). This CDR3 contains 16 residues. Per the germline V gene, CDR1 is LNHDA and CDR2 is SQIVND (reference sequence). CDR3 sequence reads: CVSSINSYRVAYEQYF. CDR3 DNA: TGTGTCAGTAGTATCAATTCGTACAGGGTAGCCTACGAGCAGTACTTC.

The rearrangement links TRBV21-1 to TRBJ1-5; the table's D gene call, TRBD1, was not cross checked with the DNA. TRBV21-1 corresponds to a pseudogene. This CDR3 spans 15 amino acids. The CDR3 DNA reads TGTGCCAGCAGCCCCATGAGGACAGGGAATCAGCCCCAGCATTTT. Its translation: CASSPMRTGNQPQHF.

The chain employs TRBV5-1 and TRBJ2-1; D may be TRBD1 (5 bases). CDR3 size: 15 residues. The V gene lost 5 bases and the J gene lost 8 bases, with 20 bases spanning the gap. From germline, CDR1 is SGHRS and CDR2 YFSETQ. As DNA, the CDR3 is TGCGCCAGCAGAAACGGACATAGTTCTAACTATGAGCAGTTCTTC. This gives the protein CASRNGHSSNYEQFF.

The rearrangement links TRBV7-6 to TRBJ2-7; D remains ambiguous. Per germline, CDR1 SGHVS and CDR2 FNYEAQ. CDR3 length: 17 residues. Trimming stripped 4 bases from V and 3 bases from J, with 22 bases between. Written as DNA, the CDR3 is TGTGCCAGCAGCTCATCTGCCGGGTCACCGGCAGTCTACGAGCAGTACGTC. It is translated as CASSSSAGSPAVYEQYV.

The chain combines TRBV5-6 with TRBJ2-1, with no clear D. The germline V and J ends were trimmed by 2 bases and 0 bases, with 6 bases remaining between them. The germline gives CDR1 SGHDT, CDR2 YYEEEE. CDR3 length equals 14 residues. The CDR3 sequence is CASSFLSSYNEQFF. The CDR3 region has the DNA TGTGCCAGCAGCTTCTTAAGCTCCTACAATGAGCAGTTCTTC.